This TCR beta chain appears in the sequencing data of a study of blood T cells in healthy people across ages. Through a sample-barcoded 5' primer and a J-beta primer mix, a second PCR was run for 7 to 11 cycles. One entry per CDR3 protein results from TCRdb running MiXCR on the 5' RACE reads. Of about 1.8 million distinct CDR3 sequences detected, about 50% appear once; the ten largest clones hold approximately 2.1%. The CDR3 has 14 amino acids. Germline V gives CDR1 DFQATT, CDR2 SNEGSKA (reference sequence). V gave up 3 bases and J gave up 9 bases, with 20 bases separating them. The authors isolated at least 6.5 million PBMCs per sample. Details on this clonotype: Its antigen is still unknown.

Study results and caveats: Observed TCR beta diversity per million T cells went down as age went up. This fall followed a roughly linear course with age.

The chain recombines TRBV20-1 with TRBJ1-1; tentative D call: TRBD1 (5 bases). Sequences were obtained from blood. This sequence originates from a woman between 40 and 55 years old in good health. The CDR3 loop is CSASFRGTVQKAFF. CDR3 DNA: TGCAGTGCTAGTTTTCGGGGGACGGTGCAAAAAGCTTTCTTT.